A selection of T cell receptor beta chains follows, all from one sample in a study of response to subunit inactivated influenza vaccine. TCRdb processed the RT-PCR reads anew with MiXCR; each CDR3 protein has one entry. The table shows approximately 500,000 distinct CDR3 sequences, with 10% to 15% occurring only once. This material consisted of PBMCs from blood, taken 45 days after vaccination. The source is a man in his forties or fifties who received an inactivated influenza vaccine. Each CDR3 is given with its conserved first and last residue. The D gene is left open where the match is weak. Part of the rows lack a size; the others show once, few, many or a class for expanded clones.

TRBV4-3,15,-,-,TRBJ2-5,TGCGCCAGCAGCCCCTCCGGTACGGGGTGGGAGTCCCAGTACTTC,CASSPSGTGWESQYF
TRBV5-1,17,-,-,TRBJ1-1,TGCGCCAGCAGCTCCAATCCCTTGGGTAACAGGTTATCTGAAGCTTTCTTT,CASSSNPLGNRLSEAFF
TRBV6-7,14,many,TRBD1,TRBJ2-7,TGTGCCAGCGGAAAGGACAGGCCCTGTAGGGAGCAGTACTTC,CASGKDRPCREQYF
TRBV6-2/TRBV6-3,12,-,-,TRBJ2-1,TGTGCCAGCAGTTCCGGACAATTTGAGCAGTTCTTC,CASSSGQFEQFF
TRBV11-2,16,few,TRBD2,TRBJ2-4,TGTGCCAGCAGCTCTCCGGGAGCGGGAGGAGGAAACATTCAGTACTTC,CASSSPGAGGGNIQYF
TRBV24-1,15,many,-,TRBJ2-1,TGTGCCACCAGTGACCCTAACAGGGCTGGCAATGAGCAGTTCTTC,CATSDPNRAGNEQFF
TRBV20-1,12,-,-,TRBJ2-7,TGCAGTGCTAGGACGCTGCGGTCCGAGCAGTACTTC,CSARTLRSEQYF
TRBV12-3/TRBV12-4,16,few,-,TRBJ2-1,TGTGCCAGCAGCCTTTGGGGACACAGCTCCTACAATGAGCAGTTCTTC,CASSLWGHSSYNEQFF
TRBV20-1,13,many,-,TRBJ1-5,TGCAGTGCTAGAGGGCCAGGATATCAGCCCCAGCATTTT,CSARGPGYQPQHF
TRBV5-1,14,few,TRBD2,TRBJ2-7,TGCGCCAGCAGCTTGGGGATGGGGGGGACCGAGCAGTACTTC,CASSLGMGGTEQYF
TRBV29-1,15,-,-,TRBJ1-2,TGCAGCGTTGAAGATGCTAGTCTTCGGGACTATGGCTACACCTTC,CSVEDASLRDYGYTF
TRBV2,16,-,-,TRBJ2-5,TGTGCCAGCAGTGAAGGCAGAAGACCGTACCAAGAGACCCAGTACTTC,CASSEGRRPYQETQYF
TRBV5-1,13,many,-,TRBJ2-1,TGCGCCAGCAGCTTGGACCAAAACAATGAGCAGTTCTTC,CASSLDQNNEQFF
TRBV7-2,15,many,-,TRBJ2-1,TGTGCCAGCAGCCAAAACGAAGGACTCTCCAATGAGCAGTTCTTC,CASSQNEGLSNEQFF
TRBV20-1,13,many,-,TRBJ1-1,TGCAGTGCTAAAGGGGGGAAGAACACTGAAGCTTTCTTT,CSAKGGKNTEAFF
TRBV10-3,15,few,TRBD2,TRBJ2-7,TGTGCCCCCGAAGTACCTAGCGGGAGAACCCACGAGCAGTACTTC,CAPEVPSGRTHEQYF
TRBV27,15,-,TRBD1,TRBJ2-7,TGTGCCAGCAGTTCCCAGGTAGGGGGCGCCTACGAGCAGTACTTC,CASSSQVGGAYEQYF
TRBV12-3/TRBV12-4,14,few,-,TRBJ1-6,TGTGCCAGCAGTTTTGAAAAGGGAAATTCACCCCTCCACTTT,CASSFEKGNSPLHF
TRBV28,14,few,TRBD1,TRBJ1-5,TGTGCCAGCAACAGACAGGGGAAAAGCCAGCCCCAGCATTTT,CASNRQGKSQPQHF
TRBV10-1,12,few,-,TRBJ2-7,TGCGCCAGCAGTGTCCGGCATTACGAGCAGTACTTC,CASSVRHYEQYF
TRBV28,17,-,TRBD2,TRBJ2-3,TGTGCCAGCAGCTCTCCGACTAGCGGGGGGGGTCAAGATACGCAGTATTTT,CASSSPTSGGGQDTQYF
TRBV20-1,16,-,TRBD2,TRBJ2-2,TGCAGTGCTAGAGACTATAGCGGGAGCTCATCCGGGGAGCTGTTTTTT,CSARDYSGSSSGELFF
TRBV20-1,13,-,-,TRBJ2-7,TGCAGTGCTAGCTCTGGGCTGACCTACGAGCAGTACTTC,CSASSGLTYEQYF
TRBV10-3,14,few,TRBD1,TRBJ1-2,TGTGCCATCAGACCAGGGGGCGCGGGGTATGGCTACACCTTC,CAIRPGGAGYGYTF
TRBV6-1,15,few,-,TRBJ2-7,TGTGCCAGCAGACTGGGACGGACGCCCTGGGGAGAGCAGTACTTC,CASRLGRTPWGEQYF
TRBV7-6,17,-,-,TRBJ2-3,TGTGCCAGCAGCTTAGCCGTGGCTAGCGTGGGCACAGATACGCAGTATTTT,CASSLAVASVGTDTQYF
TRBV7-8,14,few,-,TRBJ2-2,TGTGCCAGCAGCTCCTATTCAGGCACCGGGGAGCTGTTTTTT,CASSSYSGTGELFF
TRBV20-1,14,few,-,TRBJ1-1,TGCAGTGCTAGAGACGGCAGCATGAACACTGAAGCTTTCTTT,CSARDGSMNTEAFF
TRBV9,14,few,TRBD1,TRBJ1-5,TGTGCCAGCAGCGAGACAGGGCTGGGGCAGCCCCAGCATTTT,CASSETGLGQPQHF
TRBV20-1,14,-,-,TRBJ2-3,TGCAGTGCTAGAGCCCCGATTCTCACAGATACGCAGTATTTT,CSARAPILTDTQYF
TRBV29-1,15,many,-,TRBJ2-3,TGCAGCGTTGAGGTCGGCTACCTACTCACAGATACGCAGTATTTT,CSVEVGYLLTDTQYF
TRBV5-6,11,-,-,TRBJ1-2,TGTGCCAGCAGCTTAGGGCCGCTGGATACCTTC,CASSLGPLDTF
TRBV4-1,16,few,-,TRBJ2-6,TGCGCCAGCAGCCAAGATCGGGAAACTGGGGCCAACGTCCTGACTTTC,CASSQDRETGANVLTF
TRBV5-1,15,-,-,TRBJ1-1,TGCGCCAGCAGCTTGGTTGGCAGCGCGAACACTGAAGCTTTCTTT,CASSLVGSANTEAFF
TRBV4-1,17,-,-,TRBJ2-7,TGCGCCAGCAGCCAAGAAACGGTAGGAATCCGGTCCTACGAGCAGTACTTC,CASSQETVGIRSYEQYF
TRBV3-1,16,-,-,TRBJ2-7,TGTGCCAGCAGCCATGACCCCCCCACGAGCGTCGGGGAGCAGTACTTC,CASSHDPPTSVGEQYF
TRBV7-6,15,many,TRBD2,TRBJ2-7,TGTGCCAGCAGCTTAGATCTAGCGGGGACCTACGAGCAGTACTTC,CASSLDLAGTYEQYF
TRBV29-1,12,many,-,TRBJ2-7,TGCAGCGTTGAAGATGAGGGCTACGAGCAGTACTTC,CSVEDEGYEQYF
TRBV4-1,14,-,-,TRBJ2-3,TGCGCCAGCAGCCCAGGGGTGAGGCCAGATACGCAGTATTTT,CASSPGVRPDTQYF
TRBV5-1,14,-,-,TRBJ2-7,TGCGCCAGCAGCCCAACAGGGTTAAGGAACGAGCAGTACTTC,CASSPTGLRNEQYF
TRBV25-1,18,-,-,TRBJ2-3,TGTGCCAGCAGTGAATTGAATCTGGGACGGGCCCTGACAGATACGCAGTATTTT,CASSELNLGRALTDTQYF